This TCR beta chain comes out of a study of radiotherapy plus CTLA-4 blockade in lung cancer (dated by TCRdb to 2016 to 2019). Regarding the complete study: Objective responses occurred in 18% of enrolled patients, and roughly 30% achieved disease control.

V lost 4 bases and J lost 4 bases; the stretch between them is 9 bases long. CDR1 and CDR2, looked up from the germline V gene, are MNHNS and SASEGT. Counted from cysteine to phenylalanine, this CDR3 has 13 amino acids. The read is trimmed to its CDR3 DNA, 39 bases read in frame from base 1. This clone has only one observation. Its specific antigen is unknown. There are no base qualities to consult, and no much larger clone falls within one base. The study evaluated CTLA-4 blockade (ipilimumab) given together with focal radiation therapy in patients who had chemo-refractory metastatic non-small-cell lung cancer. Overall results and qualifications from the work: After treatment with radiotherapy and ipilimumab, TCR clones that originated in tumors expanded in peripheral blood. The strongest predictors of response were reported to be early dynamic shifts in blood T cell clones along with a rise in serum interferon-beta following radiation.

The library was prepared using the immunoSEQ multiplex PCR assay. TCRdb mirrors the immuneACCESS table, restricted to in-frame sequences. Some clones are absent from its copies; in checked studies, under half trace to an unresolved V gene, and the reason for the others is unknown. Recorded for this sample are some 70,000 clones; roughly 85% of them occurred a single time. The ten largest clones take up roughly a tenth of the sample. The rearrangement combines TRBV6-1 with TRBJ2-3; the D gene lacks a confident call. This specimen consisted of peripheral blood, obtained from a patient treated with radiotherapy plus ipilimumab. This TCR was sampled from a human donor with non-small cell lung cancer who had a complete response to radiotherapy plus ipilimumab. The CDR3 corresponds to CASSARYSDTQYF. The DNA sequence is TGTGCCAGCAGTGCCCGATATTCAGATACGCAGTATTTT.